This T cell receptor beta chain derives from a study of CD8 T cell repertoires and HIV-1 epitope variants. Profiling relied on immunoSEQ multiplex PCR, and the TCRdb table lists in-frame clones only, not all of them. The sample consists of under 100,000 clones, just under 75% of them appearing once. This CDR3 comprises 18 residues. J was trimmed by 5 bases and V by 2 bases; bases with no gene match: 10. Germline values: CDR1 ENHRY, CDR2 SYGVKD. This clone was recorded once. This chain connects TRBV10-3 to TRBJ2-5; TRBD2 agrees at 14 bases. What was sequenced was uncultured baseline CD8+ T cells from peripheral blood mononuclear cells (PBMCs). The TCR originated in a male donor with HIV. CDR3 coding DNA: TGTGCCATCAGTGAGCCCTTCGGAGGGACTAGCGGGGGCGAGACCCAGTACTTC. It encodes CAISEPFGGTSGGETQYF.